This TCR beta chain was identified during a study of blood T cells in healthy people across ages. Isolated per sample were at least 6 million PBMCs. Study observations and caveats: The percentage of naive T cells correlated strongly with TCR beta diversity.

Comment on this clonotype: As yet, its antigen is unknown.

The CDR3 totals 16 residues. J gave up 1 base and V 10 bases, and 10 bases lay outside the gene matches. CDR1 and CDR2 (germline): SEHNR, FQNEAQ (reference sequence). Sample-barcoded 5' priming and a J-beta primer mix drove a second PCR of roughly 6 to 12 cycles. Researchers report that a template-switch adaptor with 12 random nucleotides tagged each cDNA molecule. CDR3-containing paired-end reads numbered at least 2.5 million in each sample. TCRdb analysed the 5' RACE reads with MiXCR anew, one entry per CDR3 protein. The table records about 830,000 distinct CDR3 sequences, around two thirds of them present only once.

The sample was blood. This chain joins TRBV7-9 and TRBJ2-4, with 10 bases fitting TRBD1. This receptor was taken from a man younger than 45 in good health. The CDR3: CATLPGQGSAKNIQYF. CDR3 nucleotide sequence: TGTGCCACTCTTCCGGGACAGGGGAGTGCCAAAAACATTCAGTACTTC.